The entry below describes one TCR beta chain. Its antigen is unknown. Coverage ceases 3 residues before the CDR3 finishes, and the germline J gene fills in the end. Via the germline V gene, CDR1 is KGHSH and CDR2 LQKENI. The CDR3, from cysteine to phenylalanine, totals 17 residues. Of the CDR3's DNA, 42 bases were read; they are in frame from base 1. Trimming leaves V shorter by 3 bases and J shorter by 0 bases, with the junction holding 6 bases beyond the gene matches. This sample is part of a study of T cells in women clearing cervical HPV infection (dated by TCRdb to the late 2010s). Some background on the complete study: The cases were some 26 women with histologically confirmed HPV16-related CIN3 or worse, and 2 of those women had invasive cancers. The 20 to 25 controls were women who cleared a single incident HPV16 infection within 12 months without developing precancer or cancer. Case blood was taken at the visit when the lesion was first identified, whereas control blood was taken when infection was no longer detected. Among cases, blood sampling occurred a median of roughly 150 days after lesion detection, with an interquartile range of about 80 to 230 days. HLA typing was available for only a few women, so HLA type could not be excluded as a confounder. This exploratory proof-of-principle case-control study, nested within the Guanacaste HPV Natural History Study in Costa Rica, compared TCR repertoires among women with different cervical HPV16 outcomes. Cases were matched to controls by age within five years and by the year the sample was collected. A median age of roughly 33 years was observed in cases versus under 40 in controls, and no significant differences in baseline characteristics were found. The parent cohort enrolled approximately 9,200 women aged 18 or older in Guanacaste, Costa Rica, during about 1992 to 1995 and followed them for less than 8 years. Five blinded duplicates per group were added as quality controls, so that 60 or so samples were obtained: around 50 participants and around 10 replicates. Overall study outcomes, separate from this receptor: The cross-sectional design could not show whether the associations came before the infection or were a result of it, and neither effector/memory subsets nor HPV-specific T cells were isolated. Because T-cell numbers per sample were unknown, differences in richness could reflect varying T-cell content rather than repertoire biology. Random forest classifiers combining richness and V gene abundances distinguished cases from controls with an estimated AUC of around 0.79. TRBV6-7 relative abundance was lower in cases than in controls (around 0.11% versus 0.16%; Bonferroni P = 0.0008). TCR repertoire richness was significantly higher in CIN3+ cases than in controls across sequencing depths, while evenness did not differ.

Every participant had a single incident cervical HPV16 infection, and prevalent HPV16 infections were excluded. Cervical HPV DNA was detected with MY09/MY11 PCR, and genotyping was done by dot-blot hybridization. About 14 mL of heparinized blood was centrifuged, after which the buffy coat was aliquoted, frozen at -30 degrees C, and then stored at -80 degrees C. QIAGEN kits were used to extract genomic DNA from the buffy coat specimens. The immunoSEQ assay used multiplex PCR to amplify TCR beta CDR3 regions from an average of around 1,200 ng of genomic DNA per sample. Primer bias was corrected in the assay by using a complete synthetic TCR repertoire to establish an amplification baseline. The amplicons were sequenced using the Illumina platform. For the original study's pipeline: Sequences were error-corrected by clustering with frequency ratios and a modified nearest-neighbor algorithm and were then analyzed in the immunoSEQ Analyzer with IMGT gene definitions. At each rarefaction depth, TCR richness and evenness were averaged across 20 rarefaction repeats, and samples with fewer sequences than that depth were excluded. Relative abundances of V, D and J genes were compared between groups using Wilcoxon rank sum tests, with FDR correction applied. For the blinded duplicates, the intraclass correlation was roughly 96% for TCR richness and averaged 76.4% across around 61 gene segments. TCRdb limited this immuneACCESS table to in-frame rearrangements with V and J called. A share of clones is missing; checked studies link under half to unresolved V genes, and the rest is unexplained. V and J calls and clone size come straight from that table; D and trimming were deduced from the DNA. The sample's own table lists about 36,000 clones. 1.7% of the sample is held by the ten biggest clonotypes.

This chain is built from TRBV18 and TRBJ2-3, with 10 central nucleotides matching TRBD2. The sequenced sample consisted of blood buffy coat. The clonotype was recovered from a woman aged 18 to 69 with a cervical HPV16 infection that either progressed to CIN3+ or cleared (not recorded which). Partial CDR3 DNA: TGTGCCAGCTCACCGCTGCAGCGGGGGGGTAGCACAGATACG. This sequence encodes CASSPLQRGGSTDT. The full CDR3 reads CASSPLQRGGSTDTQYF. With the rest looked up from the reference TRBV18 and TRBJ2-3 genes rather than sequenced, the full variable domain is NAGVMQNPRHLVRRRGQEARLRCSPMKGHSHVYWYRQLPEEGLKFMVYLQKENIIDESGMPKERFSAEFPKEGPSILRIQQVVRGDSAAYFCASSPLQRGGSTDTQYFGPGTRLTVL.